This T cell receptor beta chain was recorded in a study of shared clonotypes between healthy human individuals. Authors' data handling: From ImmunoSEQ came sequences covering only the junction and carrying no quality scores, so filtering differed. Profiled with immunoSEQ multiplex PCR; TCRdb holds only in-frame clones, not every one. The V and J calls and clone size are taken from that table; D and trimming were inferred from the DNA. In the table there are around 530,000 clones, around 80% of which are singletons. V was clipped by 6 bases and J by 7 bases; unmatched bases: 5. The CDR3 has 14 amino acids. CDR1 and CDR2 from the germline V gene are MNHEY and SVGAGI.

Sample: PBMCs. The sequence was collected from a woman in her thirties or forties in good health. Some clones in this sample may be carry-over from other donors' samples. V usage is TRBV6-5 and J usage is TRBJ1-4; 10 bases map to TRBD1. CDR3 in DNA: TGTGCCAGCAGACGACAGGGGGCGGGTGAAAAACTGTTTTTT. This sequence encodes CASRRQGAGEKLFF.